The table lists the clone carrying this T cell receptor (beta chain) with a count of one. These data belong to a study of blood T cell repertoires in COVID-19. Everyone who took part was 18 to 89 years old, and they came from 20 to 25 US areas. Exposed enrollees had met someone with a PCR-confirmed or clinician-diagnosed COVID-19 case at some point within the 2 weeks before study entry. Authors' processing steps: Scientists estimated how many nucleated cells there were by amplifying reference gene primers. Sequencing was performed with immunoSEQ multiplex PCR; in TCRdb, only in-frame clones are kept and a portion is missing. From that table come the V and J calls and clone size; the DNA was used to work out D and trimming. There are about 430,000 clones in the sample; approximately 90% occur only once, and about 1.4% lies in the top ten. The specimen was PBMCs or T cells enriched from blood (not recorded which). The sequence was obtained from a young woman who had been exposed to COVID-19.

In nucleotides, the CDR3 is TGTGCCACCTGCCAACCGGGACACTTGTCCTACGAGCAGTACTTC. This codes for CATCQPGHLSYEQYF. V is TRBV6-5 and J is TRBJ2-7, with a possible D match to TRBD1 (6 bases). The CDR3 runs to 15 residues. Germline CDR1 reads MNHEY; CDR2 reads SVGAGI. V dropped 10 bases and J dropped 1 base, with 20 bases sitting between them.